The rows below give T cell receptor beta chains drawn from one sample of a study of T cell responses to AZD1222 COVID-19 vaccine. The repertoire was sequenced with immunoSEQ multiplex PCR; TCRdb's copy has only in-frame clones and lacks some. The sample holds fewer than 150,000 clones; roughly 87% are singletons and the top ten take 8% to 10%. Sequenced here: peripheral blood, sampled 28 days after the second AZD1222 dose. These receptors all stem from an adult who received the AZD1222 COVID-19 vaccine. Both conserved end residues are part of each CDR3. D genes are given only for firm matches. Clone sizes are given selectively: once, few, many, or a class where the clone is expanded.

CDR3aa: CASSDVTGIYNEQFF
CDR3nt: TGTGCCAGCAGTGACGTGACAGGGATATACAATGAGCAGTTCTTC
abundance: .
v_gene: TRBV2
j_gene: TRBJ2-1
d_gene: TRBD1

CDR3aa: CASSLGLSRRNTGELFF
CDR3nt: TGTGCCAGCAGCTTGGGTTTATCCAGGAGGAACACCGGGGAGCTGTTTTTT
abundance: .
v_gene: TRBV5-6
j_gene: TRBJ2-2
d_gene: .

CDR3aa: CASSSGDSGEAFF
CDR3nt: TGCGCCAGCAGCTCCGGGGACAGTGGGGAAGCTTTCTTT
abundance: .
v_gene: TRBV5-1
j_gene: TRBJ1-1
d_gene: TRBD1

CDR3aa: CASSTRQGYNTEAFF
CDR3nt: TGCGCCAGCAGCACGAGACAGGGGTACAACACTGAAGCTTTCTTT
abundance: .
v_gene: TRBV4-3
j_gene: TRBJ1-1
d_gene: TRBD1

CDR3aa: CASSRDTEGTEAFF
CDR3nt: TGCGCCAGCAGCCGGGACACCGAGGGCACTGAAGCTTTCTTT
abundance: .
v_gene: TRBV5-1
j_gene: TRBJ1-1
d_gene: .

CDR3aa: CASSLGGFGNQPQHF
CDR3nt: TGTGCCAGCAGCTTGGGAGGGTTTGGCAATCAGCCCCAGCATTTT
abundance: .
v_gene: TRBV9
j_gene: TRBJ1-5
d_gene: .

CDR3aa: CASSEGQASRSYTF
CDR3nt: TGTGCCAGCTCAGAGGGACAGGCCAGTAGGAGCTACACCTTC
abundance: .
v_gene: TRBV18
j_gene: TRBJ1-2
d_gene: TRBD1

CDR3aa: CASSLGPGGKNIQYF
CDR3nt: TGCGCCAGCAGCCTAGGCCCAGGGGGCAAAAACATTCAGTACTTC
abundance: .
v_gene: TRBV5-1
j_gene: TRBJ2-4
d_gene: TRBD1

CDR3aa: CASSFGLAGGEQFF
CDR3nt: TGTGCCAGCAGTTTCGGACTAGCCGGGGGAGAGCAGTTCTTC
abundance: .
v_gene: TRBV2
j_gene: TRBJ2-1
d_gene: TRBD2

CDR3aa: CASSFPGGSYNEQFF
CDR3nt: TGCGCCAGCAGCTTCCCAGGGGGCTCCTACAATGAGCAGTTCTTC
abundance: .
v_gene: TRBV5-1
j_gene: TRBJ2-1
d_gene: TRBD1

CDR3aa: CASSLGTSNEQFF
CDR3nt: TGTGCCAGCAGCTTGGGGACTAGTAATGAGCAGTTCTTC
abundance: .
v_gene: TRBV7-9
j_gene: TRBJ2-1
d_gene: TRBD2

CDR3aa: CASSNDRGGQYF
CDR3nt: TGTGCCAGCAGTAATGACAGGGGCGGGCAGTACTTC
abundance: .
v_gene: TRBV6-5
j_gene: TRBJ2-7
d_gene: TRBD1

CDR3aa: CASSQAGAGDNEQFF
CDR3nt: TGTGCCAGCAGCCAAGCGGGGGCCGGGGACAATGAGCAGTTCTTC
abundance: once
v_gene: TRBV13
j_gene: TRBJ2-1
d_gene: TRBD2

CDR3aa: CASSYANTGELFF
CDR3nt: TGTGCCAGTTCGTACGCGAACACCGGGGAGCTGTTTTTT
abundance: .
v_gene: TRBV2
j_gene: TRBJ2-2
d_gene: .

CDR3aa: CASPRQDGCAEAFF
CDR3nt: TGTGCCAGCCCCCGTCAGGACGGTTGCGCTGAAGCTTTCTTT
abundance: .
v_gene: TRBV25-1
j_gene: TRBJ1-1
d_gene: .

CDR3aa: CASSLQGYLTGELFF
CDR3nt: TGTGCCAGTAGTTTACAGGGCTATCTCACCGGGGAGCTGTTTTTT
abundance: .
v_gene: TRBV19
j_gene: TRBJ2-2
d_gene: .

CDR3aa: CSVQDRGGYNEQFF
CDR3nt: TGCAGCGTGCAGGACAGGGGAGGCTACAATGAGCAGTTCTTC
abundance: .
v_gene: TRBV29-1
j_gene: TRBJ2-1
d_gene: TRBD1

CDR3aa: CASSNERTAEPGGQPQHF
CDR3nt: TGTGCCAGTAGTAACGAGCGGACCGCAGAACCGGGTGGTCAGCCCCAGCATTTT
abundance: .
v_gene: TRBV19
j_gene: TRBJ1-5
d_gene: .

CDR3aa: CSASPSGHQNTEAFF
CDR3nt: TGCAGTGCTAGTCCCTCGGGACATCAGAACACTGAAGCTTTCTTT
abundance: .
v_gene: TRBV20-1
j_gene: TRBJ1-1
d_gene: .

CDR3aa: CASSSSPDSPLHF
CDR3nt: TGTGCCAGCAGCTCCTCGCCCGATTCACCCCTCCACTTT
abundance: .
v_gene: TRBV7-2
j_gene: TRBJ1-6
d_gene: .

CDR3aa: CASSRRQGIVGYTF
CDR3nt: TGTGCCAGCAGTCGCCGACAGGGAATTGTGGGCTACACCTTC
abundance: once
v_gene: TRBV27
j_gene: TRBJ1-2
d_gene: TRBD1

CDR3aa: CASSVQGNQPQHF
CDR3nt: TGCGCCAGCAGTGTACAGGGGAATCAGCCCCAGCATTTT
abundance: few
v_gene: TRBV10-2
j_gene: TRBJ1-5
d_gene: TRBD1

CDR3aa: CASTTTALYEQYF
CDR3nt: TGTGCCAGCACTACGACAGCACTCTACGAGCAGTACTTC
abundance: once
v_gene: TRBV2
j_gene: TRBJ2-7
d_gene: .

CDR3aa: CASSLAGLAGYTDTQYF
CDR3nt: TGTGCCAGCAGCTTAGCAGGACTAGCGGGATACACAGATACGCAGTATTTT
abundance: medium-sized
v_gene: TRBV7-6
j_gene: TRBJ2-3
d_gene: TRBD2

CDR3aa: CATRFFTNTGELFF
CDR3nt: TGTGCCACCAGGTTCTTCACGAACACCGGGGAGCTGTTTTTT
abundance: .
v_gene: TRBV15
j_gene: TRBJ2-2
d_gene: .

CDR3aa: CSVENPRSGGSNTGELFF
CDR3nt: TGCAGCGTTGAGAACCCCCGTAGCGGGGGATCGAACACCGGGGAGCTGTTTTTT
abundance: .
v_gene: TRBV29-1
j_gene: TRBJ2-2
d_gene: TRBD2

CDR3aa: CASSGQTLAEAFF
CDR3nt: TGTGCCAGCAGTGGTCAGACTTTAGCTGAAGCTTTCTTT
abundance: .
v_gene: TRBV2
j_gene: TRBJ1-1
d_gene: .

CDR3aa: CAWSVQGTTNEKLFF
CDR3nt: TGTGCCTGGAGTGTACAGGGTACAACTAATGAAAAACTGTTTTTT
abundance: once
v_gene: TRBV30
j_gene: TRBJ1-4
d_gene: .

CDR3aa: CASSLDYQPQHF
CDR3nt: TGTGCCAGCAGCTTGGATTATCAGCCCCAGCATTTT
abundance: .
v_gene: TRBV7-2
j_gene: TRBJ1-5
d_gene: .

CDR3aa: CASSPGRGAHTGELFF
CDR3nt: TGTGCCAGCAGCCCCGGTCGCGGGGCCCACACCGGGGAGCTGTTTTTT
abundance: once
v_gene: TRBV7-9
j_gene: TRBJ2-2
d_gene: .

CDR3aa: CASSLLFGDNEQFF
CDR3nt: TGTGCCAGCAGCCTCTTGTTTGGGGACAATGAGCAGTTCTTC
abundance: .
v_gene: TRBV7-9
j_gene: TRBJ2-1
d_gene: .

CDR3aa: CASTWTGDSNQPQHF
CDR3nt: TGTGCCAGCACCTGGACGGGTGATAGCAATCAGCCCCAGCATTTT
abundance: .
v_gene: TRBV6-5
j_gene: TRBJ1-5
d_gene: .

CDR3aa: CASSVDSLTAYGYTF
CDR3nt: TGTGCCAGCAGCGTAGACAGCCTCACTGCCTATGGCTACACCTTC
abundance: .
v_gene: TRBV9
j_gene: TRBJ1-2
d_gene: .

CDR3aa: CASSSWRGVADEQFF
CDR3nt: TGCGCCAGCAGTAGTTGGCGAGGCGTGGCGGATGAGCAGTTCTTC
abundance: .
v_gene: TRBV5-1
j_gene: TRBJ2-1
d_gene: .

CDR3aa: CATSGSAGELFF
CDR3nt: TGTGCCACCAGTGGGTCGGCCGGGGAGCTGTTTTTT
abundance: .
v_gene: TRBV24-1
j_gene: TRBJ2-2
d_gene: .

CDR3aa: CASSVAGGLEQYF
CDR3nt: TGTGCCAGCAGCGTAGCGGGGGGGCTTGAGCAGTACTTC
abundance: .
v_gene: TRBV7-2
j_gene: TRBJ2-7
d_gene: TRBD2

CDR3aa: CATSDLGVPPDNEQFF
CDR3nt: TGTGCCACCAGTGATTTAGGGGTCCCCCCGGACAATGAGCAGTTCTTC
abundance: .
v_gene: TRBV24-1
j_gene: TRBJ2-1
d_gene: .

CDR3aa: CAWSALTIQQETQYF
CDR3nt: TGTGCCTGGAGTGCGCTGACTATCCAACAAGAGACCCAGTACTTC
abundance: .
v_gene: TRBV30
j_gene: TRBJ2-5
d_gene: .

CDR3aa: CATSRVRGAGAEAFF
CDR3nt: TGTGCCACCAGCAGAGTAAGGGGGGCGGGGGCTGAAGCTTTCTTT
abundance: .
v_gene: TRBV15
j_gene: TRBJ1-1
d_gene: .

CDR3aa: CASSEFRAQETQYF
CDR3nt: TGTGCCAGCAGTGAATTCAGGGCCCAAGAGACCCAGTACTTC
abundance: .
v_gene: TRBV2
j_gene: TRBJ2-5
d_gene: .

CDR3aa: CAWSSGGRYGYTF
CDR3nt: TGTGCCTGGAGCTCGGGGGGGCGCTATGGCTACACCTTC
abundance: .
v_gene: TRBV30
j_gene: TRBJ1-2
d_gene: .

CDR3aa: CASSLALQSLGEQFF
CDR3nt: TGTGCCAGCAGCTTAGCGCTACAGAGCCTGGGTGAGCAGTTCTTC
abundance: .
v_gene: TRBV7-6
j_gene: TRBJ2-1
d_gene: .

CDR3aa: CASSLALGDGGGKLFF
CDR3nt: TGTGCCAGCAGCTTAGCGCTAGGAGACGGTGGTGGAAAACTGTTTTTT
abundance: .
v_gene: TRBV7-2
j_gene: TRBJ1-4
d_gene: .

CDR3aa: CASSLAQAGLRSYTF
CDR3nt: TGTGCCAGCAGCTTAGCGCAGGCAGGGCTTAGAAGCTACACCTTC
abundance: .
v_gene: TRBV7-9
j_gene: TRBJ1-2
d_gene: .

CDR3aa: CASSLQGGNTIYF
CDR3nt: TGTGCCAGCAGCTTACAGGGAGGAAACACCATATATTTT
abundance: .
v_gene: TRBV7-2
j_gene: TRBJ1-3
d_gene: .